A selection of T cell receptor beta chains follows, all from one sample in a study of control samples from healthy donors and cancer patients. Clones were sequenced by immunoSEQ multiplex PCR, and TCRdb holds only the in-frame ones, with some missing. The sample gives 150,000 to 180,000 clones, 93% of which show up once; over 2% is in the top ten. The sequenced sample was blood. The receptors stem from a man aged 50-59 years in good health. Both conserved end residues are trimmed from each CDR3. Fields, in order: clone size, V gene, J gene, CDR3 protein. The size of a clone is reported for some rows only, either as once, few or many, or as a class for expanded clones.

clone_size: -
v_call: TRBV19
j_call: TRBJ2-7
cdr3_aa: ASSNWTGVEEQY

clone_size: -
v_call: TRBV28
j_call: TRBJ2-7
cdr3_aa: ASSFSISYEQY

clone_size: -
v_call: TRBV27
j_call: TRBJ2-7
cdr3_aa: ASSSRQGAYEQY

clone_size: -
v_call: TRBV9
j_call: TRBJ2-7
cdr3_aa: ASSATGGVYEQY

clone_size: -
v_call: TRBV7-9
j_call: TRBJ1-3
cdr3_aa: ASSHTFMTTSSGNTIY

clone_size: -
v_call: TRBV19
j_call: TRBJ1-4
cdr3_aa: ASTWTGEDEKLF

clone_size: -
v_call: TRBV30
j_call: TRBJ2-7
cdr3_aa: AWSMSGRYEQY

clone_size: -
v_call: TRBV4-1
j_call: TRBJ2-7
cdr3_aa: ASSQLGQDSYEQY

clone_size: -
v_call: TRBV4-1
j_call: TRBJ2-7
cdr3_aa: ASSQARDRVYEQY

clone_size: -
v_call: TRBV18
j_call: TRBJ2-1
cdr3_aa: ASSPGNEQF

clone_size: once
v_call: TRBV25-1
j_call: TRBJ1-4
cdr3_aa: ASTSAGSRSEKLF

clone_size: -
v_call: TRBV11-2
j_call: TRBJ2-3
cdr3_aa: ASSLGGRTDTQY

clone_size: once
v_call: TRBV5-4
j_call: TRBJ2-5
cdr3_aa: ASSLGRTAQETQY

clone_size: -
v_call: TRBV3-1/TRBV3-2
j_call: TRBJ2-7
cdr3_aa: ASSPGLAGGFHEQY

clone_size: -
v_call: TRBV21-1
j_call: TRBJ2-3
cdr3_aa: ASGSGRADTQY

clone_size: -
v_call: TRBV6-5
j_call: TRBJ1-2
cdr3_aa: ASSTPMLTGGGYT

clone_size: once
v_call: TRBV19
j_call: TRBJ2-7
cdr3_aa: ASSDTGFSYEQY

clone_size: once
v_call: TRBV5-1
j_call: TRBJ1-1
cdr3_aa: ASSQGPLGLGNTEAF

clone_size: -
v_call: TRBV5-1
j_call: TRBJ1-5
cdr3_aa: ASSEGGDRNQPQH

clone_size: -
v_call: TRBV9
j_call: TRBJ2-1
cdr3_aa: ASSEFAGTYNEQF

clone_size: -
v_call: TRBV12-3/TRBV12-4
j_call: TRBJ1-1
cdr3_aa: ASSLRRTEAF

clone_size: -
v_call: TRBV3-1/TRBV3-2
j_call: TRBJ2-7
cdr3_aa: ASSQAIGRPYEQY

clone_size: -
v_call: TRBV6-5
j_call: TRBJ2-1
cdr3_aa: ASTDYYNEQF

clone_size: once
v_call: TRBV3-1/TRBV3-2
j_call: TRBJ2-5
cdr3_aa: ASSQERGDRRRETQY